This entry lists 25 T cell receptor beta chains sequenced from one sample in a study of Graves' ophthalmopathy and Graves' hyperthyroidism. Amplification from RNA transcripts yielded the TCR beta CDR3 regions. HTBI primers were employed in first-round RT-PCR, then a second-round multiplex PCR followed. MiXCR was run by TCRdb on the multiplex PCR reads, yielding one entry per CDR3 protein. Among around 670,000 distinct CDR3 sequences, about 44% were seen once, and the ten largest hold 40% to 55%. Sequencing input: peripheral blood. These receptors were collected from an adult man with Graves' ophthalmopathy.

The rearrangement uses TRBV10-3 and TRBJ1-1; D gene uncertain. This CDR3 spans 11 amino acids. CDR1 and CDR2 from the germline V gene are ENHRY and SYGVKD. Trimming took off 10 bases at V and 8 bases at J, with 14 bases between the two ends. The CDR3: CATREGREAFF. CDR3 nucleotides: TGTGCCACCCGGGAGGGCAGGGAAGCTTTCTTT.

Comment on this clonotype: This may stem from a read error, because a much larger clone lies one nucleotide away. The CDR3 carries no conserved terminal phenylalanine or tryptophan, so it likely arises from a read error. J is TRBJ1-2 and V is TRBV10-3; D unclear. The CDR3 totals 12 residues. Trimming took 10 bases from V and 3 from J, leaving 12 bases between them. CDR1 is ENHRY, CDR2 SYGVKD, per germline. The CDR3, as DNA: TGTGCCAGTTGTGGGAGGGACTATGGCTACACCCTC. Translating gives CASCGRDYGYTL.

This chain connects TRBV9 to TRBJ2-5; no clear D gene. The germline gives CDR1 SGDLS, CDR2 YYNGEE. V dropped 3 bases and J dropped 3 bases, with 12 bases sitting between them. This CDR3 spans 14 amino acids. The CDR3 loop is CASSGGVGEETQYF. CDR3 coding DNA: TGTGCCAGCAGCGGAGGAGTTGGGGAAGAGACCCAGTACTTC.

CDR3 sequence: CSGRWGRYGYTF. The CDR3 DNA is TGCAGCGGACGTTGGGGGAGGTATGGCTACACCTTC. This chain connects TRBV29-1 to TRBJ1-2, with D tentatively TRBD1 (5 bases). Germline lookup yields CDR1 SQVTM and CDR2 ANQGSEA. This CDR3 has 12 amino acids. Deletions cut 7 bases from V and 5 bases from J, with 14 bases between.

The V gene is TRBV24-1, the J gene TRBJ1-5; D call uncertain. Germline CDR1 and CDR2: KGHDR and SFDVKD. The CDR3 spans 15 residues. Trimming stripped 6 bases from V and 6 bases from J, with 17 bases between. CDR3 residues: CATSYLYSGSQPQHF. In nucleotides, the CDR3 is TGTGCCACCAGTTACCTTTACAGCGGATCTCAGCCCCAGCATTTT.

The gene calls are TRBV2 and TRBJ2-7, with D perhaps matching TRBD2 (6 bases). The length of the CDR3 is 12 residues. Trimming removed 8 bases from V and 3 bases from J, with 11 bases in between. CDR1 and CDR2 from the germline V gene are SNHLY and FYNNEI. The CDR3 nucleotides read TGTGCCAGCGGCAGACTAGTCTACGAGCAGTACTTC. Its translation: CASGRLVYEQYF.

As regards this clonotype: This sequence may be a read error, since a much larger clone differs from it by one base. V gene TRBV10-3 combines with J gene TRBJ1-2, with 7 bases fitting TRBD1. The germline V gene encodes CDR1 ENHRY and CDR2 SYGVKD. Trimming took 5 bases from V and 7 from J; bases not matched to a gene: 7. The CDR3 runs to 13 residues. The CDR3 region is CAISLDRAAGYTF. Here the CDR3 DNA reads TGTGCCATCAGTTTAGACAGGGCGGCTGGCTACACCTTC.

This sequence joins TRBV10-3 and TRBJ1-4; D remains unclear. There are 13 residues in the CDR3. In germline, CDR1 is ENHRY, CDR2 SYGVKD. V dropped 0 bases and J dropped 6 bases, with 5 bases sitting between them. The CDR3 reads CAISESGHEKLFF. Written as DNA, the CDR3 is TGTGCCATCAGTGAGTCAGGCCATGAAAAACTGTTTTTT.

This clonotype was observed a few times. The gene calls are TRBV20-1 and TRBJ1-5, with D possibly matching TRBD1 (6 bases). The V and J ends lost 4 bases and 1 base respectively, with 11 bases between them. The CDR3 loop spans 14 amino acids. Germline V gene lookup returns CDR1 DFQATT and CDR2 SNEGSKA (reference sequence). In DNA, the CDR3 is TGCAGTGCTACCCAGGGGAGCAGCAATCAGCCCCAGCATTTT. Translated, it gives CSATQGSSNQPQHF.

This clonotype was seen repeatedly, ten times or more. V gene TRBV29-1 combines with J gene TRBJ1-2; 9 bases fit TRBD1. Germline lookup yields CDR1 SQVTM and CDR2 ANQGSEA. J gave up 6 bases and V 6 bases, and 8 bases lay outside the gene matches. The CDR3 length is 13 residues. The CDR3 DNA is TGCAGCGTCGCGGACAGGGGCGGTAATGGCTACACCTTC. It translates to CSVADRGGNGYTF. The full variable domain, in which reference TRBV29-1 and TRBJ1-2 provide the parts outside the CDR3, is SAVISQKPSRDICQRGTSLTIQCQVDSQVTMMFWYRQQPGQSLTLIATANQGSEATYESGFVIDKFPISRPNLTFSTLTVSNMSPEDSSIYLCSVADRGGNGYTFGSGTRLTVV.

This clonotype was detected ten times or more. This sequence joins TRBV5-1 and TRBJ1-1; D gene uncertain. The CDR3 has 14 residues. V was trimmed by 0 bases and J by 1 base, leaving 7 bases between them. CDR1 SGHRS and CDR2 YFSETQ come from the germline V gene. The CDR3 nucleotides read TGCGCCAGCAGCTTGGACAGCCAGAACACTGAAGCTTTCTTT. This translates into CASSLDSQNTEAFF.

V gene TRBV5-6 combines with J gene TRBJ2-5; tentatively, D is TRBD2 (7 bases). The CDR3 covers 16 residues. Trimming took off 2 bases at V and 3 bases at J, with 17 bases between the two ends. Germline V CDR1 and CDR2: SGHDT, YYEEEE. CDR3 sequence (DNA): TGTGCCAGCAGCTTTTGGGGGGGGCCCCTTAAAGAGACCCAGTACTTC. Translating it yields CASSFWGGPLKETQYF.

CDR3 amino acids: CSVDSDSRETQYF. The CDR3, as DNA: TGCAGCGTTGATTCGGACAGTAGAGAGACCCAGTACTTC. The chain carries TRBV29-1 and TRBJ2-5, with a possible D match to TRBD1 (6 bases). V lost 3 bases to trimming and J lost 4 bases, with 12 bases between them. The length of the CDR3 is 13 residues. Germline CDR1 SQVTM, CDR2 ANQGSEA. The entire variable domain, with the rest obtained from reference TRBV29-1 and TRBJ2-5, is as follows: SAVISQKPSRDICQRGTSLTIQCQVDSQVTMMFWYRQQPGQSLTLIATANQGSEATYESGFVIDKFPISRPNLTFSTLTVSNMSPEDSSIYLCSVDSDSRETQYFGPGTRLLVL.

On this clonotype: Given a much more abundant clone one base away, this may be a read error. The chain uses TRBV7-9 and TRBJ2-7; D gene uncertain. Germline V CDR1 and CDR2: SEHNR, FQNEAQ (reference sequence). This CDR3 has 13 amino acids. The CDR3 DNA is TGTGCCAGCAGCTTAACAGTAATCTACGGGCAGTACTTC. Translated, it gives CASSLTVIYGQYF.

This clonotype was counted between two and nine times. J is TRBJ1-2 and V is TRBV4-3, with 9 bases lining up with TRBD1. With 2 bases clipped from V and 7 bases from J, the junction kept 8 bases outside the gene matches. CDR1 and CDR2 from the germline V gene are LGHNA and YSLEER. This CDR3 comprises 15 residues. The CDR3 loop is CASSQTGGIVFGYTF. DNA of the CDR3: TGCGCCAGCAGCCAAACAGGGGGCATTGTCTTTGGCTACACCTTC.

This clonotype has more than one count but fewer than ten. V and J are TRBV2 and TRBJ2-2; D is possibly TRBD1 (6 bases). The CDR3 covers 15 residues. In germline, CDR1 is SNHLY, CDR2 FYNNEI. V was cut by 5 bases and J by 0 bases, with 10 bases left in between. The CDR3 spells CASSRTDSNTGELFF. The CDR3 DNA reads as TGTGCCAGCAGTCGGACAGACTCGAACACCGGGGAGCTGTTTTTT.

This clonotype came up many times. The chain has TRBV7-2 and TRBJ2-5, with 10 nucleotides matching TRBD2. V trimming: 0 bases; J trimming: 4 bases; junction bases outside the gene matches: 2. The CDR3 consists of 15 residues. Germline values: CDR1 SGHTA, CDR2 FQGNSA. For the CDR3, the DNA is TGTGCCAGCAGCTTAGCTGCTAGCGGGGGAGAGACCCAGTACTTC. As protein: CASSLAASGGETQYF. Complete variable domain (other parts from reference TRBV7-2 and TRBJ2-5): GAGVSQSPSNKVTEKGKDVELRCDPISGHTALYWYRQSLGQGLEFLIYFQGNSAPDKSGLPSDRFSAERTGGSVSTLTIQRTQQEDSAVYLCASSLAASGGETQYFGPGTRLLVL.

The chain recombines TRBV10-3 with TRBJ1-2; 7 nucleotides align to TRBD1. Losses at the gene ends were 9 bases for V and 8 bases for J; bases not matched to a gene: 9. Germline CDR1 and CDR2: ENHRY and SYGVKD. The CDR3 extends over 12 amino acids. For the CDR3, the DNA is TGTGCCATTCCACGACAGGGTCAGGGCTACACCTTC. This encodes CAIPRQGQGYTF.

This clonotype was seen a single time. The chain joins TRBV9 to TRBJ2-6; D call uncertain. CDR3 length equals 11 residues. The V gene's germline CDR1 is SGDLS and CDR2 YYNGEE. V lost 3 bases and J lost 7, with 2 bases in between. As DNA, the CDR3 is TGTGCCAGCAGCGCCGCCAACGTCCTGACTTTC. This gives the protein CASSAANVLTF.

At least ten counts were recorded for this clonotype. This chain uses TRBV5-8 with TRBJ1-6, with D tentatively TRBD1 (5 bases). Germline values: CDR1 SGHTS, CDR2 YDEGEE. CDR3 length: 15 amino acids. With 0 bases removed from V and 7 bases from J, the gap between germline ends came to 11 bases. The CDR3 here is CASSLAPGKNSPLHF. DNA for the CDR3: TGTGCCAGCAGCTTGGCACCAGGGAAGAATTCACCCCTCCACTTT.

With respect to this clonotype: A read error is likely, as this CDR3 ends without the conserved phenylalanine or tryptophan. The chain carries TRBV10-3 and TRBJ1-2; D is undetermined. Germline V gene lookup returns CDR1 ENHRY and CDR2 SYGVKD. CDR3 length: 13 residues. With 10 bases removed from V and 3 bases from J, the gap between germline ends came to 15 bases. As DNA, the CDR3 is TGTGCCAGCAGCGAACGGGGTTACTATGGCTACACCCTC. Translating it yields CASSERGYYGYTL.

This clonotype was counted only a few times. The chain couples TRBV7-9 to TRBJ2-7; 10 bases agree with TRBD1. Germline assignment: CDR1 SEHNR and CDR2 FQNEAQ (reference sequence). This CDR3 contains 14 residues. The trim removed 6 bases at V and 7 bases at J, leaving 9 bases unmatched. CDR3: CASSRDRGLWEQYF. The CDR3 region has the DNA TGTGCCAGCAGTAGGGACAGGGGCTTATGGGAGCAGTACTTC.

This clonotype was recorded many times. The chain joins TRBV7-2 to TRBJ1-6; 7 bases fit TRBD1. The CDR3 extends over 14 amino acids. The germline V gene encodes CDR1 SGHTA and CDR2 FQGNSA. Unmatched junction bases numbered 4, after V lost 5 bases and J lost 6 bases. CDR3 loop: CASSTTGSNSPLHF. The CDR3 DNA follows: TGTGCCAGCAGCACGACAGGGAGTAATTCACCCCTCCACTTT. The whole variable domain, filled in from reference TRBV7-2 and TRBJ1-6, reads GAGVSQSPSNKVTEKGKDVELRCDPISGHTALYWYRQSLGQGLEFLIYFQGNSAPDKSGLPSDRFSAERTGGSVSTLTIQRTQQEDSAVYLCASSTTGSNSPLHFGNGTRLTVT.

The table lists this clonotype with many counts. The CDR3 bases are TGTGCCAGCAGCTTAGAAGCAGGGTGGGTTGAAAAACTGTTTTTT. It translates to CASSLEAGWVEKLFF. The chain joins TRBV7-9 to TRBJ1-4; tentatively, D is TRBD1 (5 bases). V lost 1 base and J lost 7, with 13 bases in between. Germline lookup yields CDR1 SEHNR and CDR2 FQNEAQ (reference sequence). The CDR3 is made up of 15 amino acids.

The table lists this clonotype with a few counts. CDR3 DNA sequence: TGTGCCATCAGTGACCCCCTCGGCCCAGAAGAGACCCAGTACTTC. It specifies CAISDPLGPEETQYF. The gene calls are TRBV10-3 and TRBJ2-5; the D is unclear. Germline V gene data show CDR1 as ENHRY and CDR2 as SYGVKD. Trimming took 3 bases from V and 3 from J, leaving 14 bases between them. The CDR3 covers 15 residues.